This TCR beta chain was observed in a study of T-cell memory formation after mild COVID-19. Study-wide context: Clusters of TCRs were largely donor specific. Points from the study as a whole: There was a balanced CD4/CD8 profile in clones contracting day 15 to 85, and later expanders leaned CD4+. Still unconfirmed is whether the second-wave clones peaking on day 37 recognized SARS-CoV-2.

MiXCR was run by TCRdb on the 5' RACE reads, yielding one entry per CDR3 protein. The sample gives under 90,000 distinct CDR3 sequences, approximately 15% of which show up once; 31% is in the top ten. A few counts support this clonotype. Its target is not known. The CDR3 is made up of 16 amino acids. Germline CDR1 LNHDA, CDR2 SQIVND (reference sequence). The V gene lost 7 bases and the J gene lost 1 base, with 17 bases spanning the gap. Sequencing was performed on PBMCs or a T cell subset sorted from them (not recorded which). The clonotype was recovered from an adult woman who had mild COVID-19 (a few samples of this study predate the infection). Cell type and time point are not known. The chain employs TRBV19 and TRBJ2-1; a weak D match, TRBD1 (6 bases). The CDR3, as DNA: TGTGCCAGTATGTCGGCCGAGGACAGTTCCTACAATGAGCAGTTCTTC. Protein product: CASMSAEDSSYNEQFF.